A selection of T cell receptor beta chains follows, all from one sample in a study of T cell changes during pregnancy in multiple sclerosis. Generated by immunoSEQ multiplex PCR, the TCRdb table keeps only in-frame clones and is missing some. The table includes about 59,000 clones, nearly 95% detected once. Material: CD8+ T cells from peripheral blood mononuclear cells, obtained in the third trimester of pregnancy. The receptors were gathered from a female donor with multiple sclerosis, enrolled in a pregnancy study. Both conserved end residues are part of each CDR3. D genes are given only for firm matches. Some rows mark clone size as missing; the rest say once, few, many or name a class of expanded clone.

d_gene | j_gene | v_gene | abundance | CDR3nt | CDR3aa
TRBD2 | TRBJ2-3 | TRBV7-7 | - | TGTGCCAGCAGCTTAGGTCTAGCGGAGAGCACAGATACGCAGTATTTT | CASSLGLAESTDTQYF
- | TRBJ2-4 | TRBV30 | - | TGTGCCTGGACCATGGGCGGGGCAGGAACCAAAAACATTCAGTACTTC | CAWTMGGAGTKNIQYF
TRBD2 | TRBJ2-5 | TRBV6-5 | - | TGTGCCAGCAGTTTAGGACTAGCGGGAGTGGAGACCCAGTACTTC | CASSLGLAGVETQYF
TRBD1 | TRBJ2-1 | TRBV6-6 | - | TGTGCCAGCAGTTACAATCCGACAGGGCAGTACAATGAGCAGTTCTTC | CASSYNPTGQYNEQFF
- | TRBJ1-1 | TRBV19 | once | TGTGCCAGTAATCAGGGATCCAGCACTGAAGCTTTCTTT | CASNQGSSTEAFF
- | TRBJ2-7 | TRBV7-9 | - | TGTGCCAGCAGCTCCACATTCGAGCAGTACTTC | CASSSTFEQYF
TRBD2 | TRBJ2-1 | TRBV2 | - | TGTGCCAGCAGGGGACTAGCGCACAATGAGCAGTTCTTC | CASRGLAHNEQFF
TRBD1 | TRBJ2-1 | TRBV6-5 | - | TGTGCCAGCAGTCGACGTTACAGGGGTGAGCAGTTCTTC | CASSRRYRGEQFF
- | TRBJ1-2 | TRBV4-1 | - | TGCGCCAGCAGCCCCGGAGCAGAAGATAACTATGGCTACACCTTC | CASSPGAEDNYGYTF
TRBD1 | TRBJ1-1 | TRBV7-8 | - | TGTGCCAGCAGCTTGGGACAGGGGGTTCGGGGGACTGAAGCTTTCTTT | CASSLGQGVRGTEAFF
TRBD2 | TRBJ2-1 | TRBV9 | - | TGTGCCAGCAGCTCAGGACTAGCGGGAGTCCACAATGAGCAGTTCTTC | CASSSGLAGVHNEQFF
- | TRBJ1-1 | TRBV13 | - | TGTGCCAGCAGCTCGGCGGAGGAGGGGATGAACACTGAAGCTTTCTTT | CASSSAEEGMNTEAFF
TRBD1 | TRBJ1-4 | TRBV28 | once | TGTGCCAGCAGTTTCGAACAGGGGGTTGGAAAACTGTTTTTT | CASSFEQGVGKLFF
TRBD1 | TRBJ1-5 | TRBV5-1 | once | TGCGCCAGCAGGCTAGGACAGGGGACGAGGCAGCCCCAGCATTTT | CASRLGQGTRQPQHF
- | TRBJ2-1 | TRBV5-1 | - | TGCGCCAGCAGCTCGGGACAGGTCGGGGGGCGGGTGAATGAGCAGTTCTTC | CASSSGQVGGRVNEQFF
TRBD1 | TRBJ2-7 | TRBV27 | - | TGTGCCAGTCGCGAGACAGGGACCTACGAGCAGTACTTC | CASRETGTYEQYF
- | TRBJ2-7 | TRBV5-6 | - | TGTGCCAGCAGCGATGGAAACGGGGACTGGGAGCAGTACTTC | CASSDGNGDWEQYF
- | TRBJ2-1 | TRBV5-1 | - | TGCGCCAGCGGACTGTTATCAGGGGGGCCCTACAATGAGCAGTTCTTC | CASGLLSGGPYNEQFF
TRBD2 | TRBJ2-7 | TRBV27 | - | TGTGCCAGCAGTTCCCAGGGCCAAGCGGGACCCCCCAACAACGAGCAGTACTTC | CASSSQGQAGPPNNEQYF
TRBD2 | TRBJ2-1 | TRBV27 | - | TGTGCCAGCAGGCCGGGTCCTAGCGGACTTTTAAATGAGCAGTTCTTC | CASRPGPSGLLNEQFF
TRBD2 | TRBJ2-3 | TRBV23-1 | once | TGCGCCAGCTCGCCGGGACTAGCGGGAGGACGGTGTATAAGAGATACGCAGTATTTT | CASSPGLAGGRCIRDTQYF
TRBD1 | TRBJ1-2 | TRBV4-1 | - | TGCGCCAGCAGCCAAGCAGGGGGCCCAGGCTATGGCTACACCTTC | CASSQAGGPGYGYTF
- | TRBJ1-2 | TRBV27 | - | TGTGCCAGCAGTCCTACTAACTATGGCTACACCTTC | CASSPTNYGYTF